The rows below give T cell receptor beta chains drawn from one sample of a study of regulatory T cells in long-lasting Graves disease. TCRdb analysed the multiplex PCR reads with MiXCR anew, one entry per CDR3 protein. The sample records 200,000 to 300,000 distinct CDR3 sequences, just over 20% being singletons. The sample was peripheral blood mononuclear cells (PBMCs), taken at new diagnosis, from a patient treated with antithyroid drugs. The receptors were sampled from a female donor with Graves disease. CDR3s include the opening cysteine and the closing phenylalanine or tryptophan. Fields, in order: V gene, J gene, CDR3 protein.

v_call: TRBV2
j_call: TRBJ2-5
cdr3_aa: CASNMVGETQYF

v_call: TRBV20-1
j_call: TRBJ1-4
cdr3_aa: CSAGGGGTNEKLFF

v_call: TRBV27
j_call: TRBJ2-1
cdr3_aa: CASKSQGVYNEQFF

v_call: TRBV7-2
j_call: TRBJ2-5
cdr3_aa: CASSLLSGLGRETQYF

v_call: TRBV10-3
j_call: TRBJ2-2
cdr3_aa: CAISETLSGSGGTGELFF

v_call: TRBV6-2/TRBV6-3
j_call: TRBJ2-5
cdr3_aa: CASKKTVKETQYF

v_call: TRBV20-1
j_call: TRBJ2-7
cdr3_aa: CSAPPGNSYEQYF

v_call: TRBV12-3/TRBV12-4
j_call: TRBJ2-1
cdr3_aa: CASSLRQGVSYNEQFF

v_call: TRBV6-1
j_call: TRBJ2-2
cdr3_aa: CASSLFPVLTGELFF

v_call: TRBV5-1
j_call: TRBJ2-2
cdr3_aa: CASSLWDLTNTGELFF

v_call: TRBV20-1
j_call: TRBJ1-5
cdr3_aa: CSARNREVSNQPQHF

v_call: TRBV19
j_call: TRBJ2-2
cdr3_aa: CASTAGGQNTGELFF

v_call: TRBV7-2
j_call: TRBJ2-5
cdr3_aa: CASSLAAGRTTETQYF

v_call: TRBV5-1
j_call: TRBJ2-7
cdr3_aa: CASSFRDEQYF

v_call: TRBV20-1
j_call: TRBJ2-7
cdr3_aa: CSARGTTGNAYEQYF

v_call: TRBV7-3
j_call: TRBJ2-7
cdr3_aa: CASSPGTGAREQYF

v_call: TRBV14
j_call: TRBJ2-7
cdr3_aa: CASSHVTGRRSEQYF

v_call: TRBV20-1
j_call: TRBJ2-1
cdr3_aa: CSARSLRDGYNEQFF

v_call: TRBV28
j_call: TRBJ1-1
cdr3_aa: CASRGDGTEAFF

v_call: TRBV25-1
j_call: TRBJ2-1
cdr3_aa: CASLGRGDSYNEQFF

v_call: TRBV5-1
j_call: TRBJ2-4
cdr3_aa: CASSLGRDSLAKNIQYF

v_call: TRBV12-3/TRBV12-4
j_call: TRBJ2-4
cdr3_aa: CASGHLAGGNIQYF

v_call: TRBV28
j_call: TRBJ1-1
cdr3_aa: CASSPSDRSPTEAFF

v_call: TRBV4-1
j_call: TRBJ2-5
cdr3_aa: CASSLHRTLGQETQYF

v_call: TRBV11-3
j_call: TRBJ2-3
cdr3_aa: CASSRSPAGASDTQYF

v_call: TRBV18
j_call: TRBJ2-7
cdr3_aa: CASSPLGEIGEQYF

v_call: TRBV4-2
j_call: TRBJ2-7
cdr3_aa: CASSQRGSGEQYF

v_call: TRBV6-2/TRBV6-3
j_call: TRBJ2-5
cdr3_aa: CASSYLNGGETQYF

v_call: TRBV28
j_call: TRBJ2-7
cdr3_aa: CASSSGDRGGIVGF

v_call: TRBV28
j_call: TRBJ1-1
cdr3_aa: CATDGMNTEAFF

v_call: TRBV2
j_call: TRBJ1-5
cdr3_aa: CASRADREGNQPQHF

v_call: TRBV19
j_call: TRBJ2-1
cdr3_aa: CASTQLVAVYNEQFF

v_call: TRBV20-1
j_call: TRBJ2-5
cdr3_aa: CSAWSRQRKETQYF

v_call: TRBV6-2/TRBV6-3
j_call: TRBJ2-7
cdr3_aa: CASSKGTDWGYEQYF

v_call: TRBV20-1
j_call: TRBJ1-2
cdr3_aa: CSARVLGGGAYGYTF

v_call: TRBV2
j_call: TRBJ2-5
cdr3_aa: CASSSTGGGETQYF